A single sample gave rise to the 13 T cell receptor beta chains below, sequenced in a study of immune heterogeneity within non-small cell lung tumors. Bulk tumor genomic DNA was the template, and each sample received around 650 ng. Several biopsies per primary tumor, spaced far apart, were taken during surgery. Enrolled patients presented with newly diagnosed, previously untreated non-small cell lung cancer and underwent curative surgery. Amplification of the TCR beta CDR3 was achieved through multiplex PCR with 32 V and 13 J primers. From the multiplex PCR reads, TCRdb called clonotypes with MiXCR, one entry per CDR3 protein. This table has roughly 3,000 distinct CDR3 sequences, 35% to 50% appearing once. Sequencing was performed on lung tumor tissue. The receptors were sampled from a woman aged 55 to 70 with non-small cell lung cancer.

This clonotype was recorded a few times. V and J are TRBV6-1 and TRBJ2-7; 11 nucleotides align to TRBD2. Germline loops: CDR1 MNHNS, CDR2 SASEGT. CDR3 size: 16 residues. V shed 4 bases and J 1 base; nucleotides not matched to a gene: 6. The chain's CDR3 is CASSADLAGGSYEQYF. CDR3 bases: TGTGCCAGCAGTGCGGATTTAGCGGGAGGGTCCTACGAGCAGTACTTC.

The V call is TRBV29-1, the J call TRBJ2-2, with D possibly TRBD2 on 6 matching bases. CDR1 SQVTM and CDR2 ANQGSEA come from the germline V gene. Between the trimmed V and J ends, which lost 3 bases and 6 bases, there was a span of 17 bases. This CDR3 is 15 amino acids long. The CDR3, as DNA: TGCAGCGTTGATGTCGGGAGCGGTATAGCCGGGGAGCTGTTTTTT. Protein sequence: CSVDVGSGIAGELFF.

The gene calls are TRBV28 and TRBJ2-3, with TRBD1 identical over 9 bases. Unmatched junction bases numbered 12, after V lost 6 bases and J lost 8 bases. The germline gives CDR1 MDHEN, CDR2 SYDVKM. The CDR3 runs 15 residues. CDR3 in amino acids: CASSSGTGPVFTQYF. The CDR3 coding sequence is TGTGCCAGCAGCTCCGGGACAGGGCCCGTTTTTACGCAGTATTTT.

The chain has TRBV27 and TRBJ2-5, with TRBD1 matching over 10 bases. Trimming took 2 bases from V and 2 from J; bases not matched to a gene: 2. CDR1 is MNHEY, CDR2 SMNVEV, per germline (reference sequence). The CDR3 runs 15 residues. The CDR3 nucleotides are TGTGCCAGCAGTTTAGGACAGGGGGGGCAAGAGACCCAGTACTTC. Translation gives CASSLGQGGQETQYF.

This clonotype was observed a few times. This chain joins TRBV28 and TRBJ1-5, with D possibly TRBD1 on 6 matching bases. The CDR3 extends over 12 amino acids. Deletions cut 6 bases from V and 5 bases from J, with 8 bases between. Germline V gene sequence: CDR1 MDHEN, CDR2 SYDVKM. The CDR3 nucleotides are TGTGCCAGCAGAGGGGGACATCAGCCCCAGCATTTT. Its translation: CASRGGHQPQHF.

Regarding this clonotype: The junction does not match germline at one end; this may be a read error. The chain joins TRBV5-8 to TRBJ1-2, with D unclear. The CDR3 contains 14 residues. Per germline, CDR1 SGHTS and CDR2 YDEGEE. CDR3 coding DNA: TGTACCAGCAGCTTGGCCGGGAATCACTATGGCTACACCTTC. It codes for CTSSLAGNHYGYTF.

Concerning this clonotype itself: The junction departs from germline at one end; a sequencing error may be responsible. The rearrangement uses TRBV7-9 and TRBJ2-7; the D gene is possibly TRBD1 (6 bases). Germline V gene lookup returns CDR1 SEHNR and CDR2 FQNEAQ (reference sequence). This CDR3 is built from 14 residues. CDR3: CAISLGQGTYEQYF. DNA of the CDR3: TGTGCCATCAGCTTGGGGCAGGGGACCTACGAGCAGTACTTC.

This clonotype has more than one count but fewer than ten. V and J are TRBV24-1 and TRBJ1-4; maybe TRBD1 (6 bases). Germline V lookup: CDR1 KGHDR, CDR2 SFDVKD. The CDR3 has 13 amino acids. V was trimmed by 5 bases and J by 3 bases, leaving 6 bases between them. CDR3 in amino acids: CATSAGANEKLFF. The CDR3 DNA reads as TGTGCCACCAGTGCAGGGGCTAATGAAAAACTGTTTTTT.

The chain joins TRBV20-1 to TRBJ2-1, with D tentatively TRBD1 (5 bases). The germline V gene has CDR1 DFQATT and CDR2 SNEGSKA (reference sequence). Trimming took off 5 bases at V and 9 bases at J, with 14 bases between the two ends. CDR3 size: 12 residues. The CDR3 loop reads CSAPTAGREQFF. In DNA, the CDR3 is TGCAGTGCTCCGACAGCCGGCCGTGAGCAGTTCTTC.

This clonotype showed up just a few times. The chain couples TRBV6-6 to TRBJ1-3; no clear D. Germline-derived CDR1 and CDR2 are MNHNY and SVGAGI (reference sequence). Between the trimmed V and J ends, which lost 2 bases and 2 bases, there was a span of 10 bases. This CDR3 has 15 residues. DNA of the CDR3: TGTGCCAGCAGTTACGAGGGTGTGACTGGAAACACCATATATTTT. Encoded protein: CASSYEGVTGNTIYF.

This clonotype has just one count. The chain recombines TRBV12-3 or TRBV12-4 with TRBJ2-3; the D gene is possibly TRBD1 (5 bases). The CDR3 extends over 13 amino acids. Trimming shortened V by 7 bases and J by 1 base, and 9 bases separated the two germline ends. The CDR3 sequence is CASKRQRTDTQYF. In DNA, the CDR3 is TGTGCCAGCAAGAGACAGCGCACAGATACGCAGTATTTT.

The chain joins TRBV5-5 to TRBJ2-7; 7 bases are a match to TRBD2. CDR1 SGHKS and CDR2 YYEKEE come from the germline V gene (reference sequence). The CDR3 runs to 14 residues. Losses at the gene ends were 0 bases for V and 6 bases for J; bases not matched to a gene: 6. The CDR3 coding sequence is TGTGCCAGCAGCTTGGCCCTACTAGCGAGCGAGCAGTACTTC. It specifies CASSLALLASEQYF.

The sample holds a few counts of this clonotype. The rearrangement joins TRBV27 to TRBJ2-2; 8 bases fit TRBD2. With V trimmed by 7 bases and J by 3 bases, 16 bases remained unmatched. The CDR3 is 18 residues long. Germline CDR1 and CDR2: MNHEY and SMNVEV (reference sequence). The chain's CDR3 is CASNSVAGLRSDTGELFF. CDR3 nucleotide sequence: TGTGCCAGCAACTCGGTAGCGGGATTACGTTCGGACACCGGGGAGCTGTTTTTT.